This T cell receptor (beta chain) was sequenced in a study of blood T cell repertoires in COVID-19. Data came from immunoSEQ multiplex PCR; TCRdb stores just in-frame clones and leaves some out. In the table there are nearly 350,000 clones, about 90% of which are singletons. This CDR3 region has 17 residues. Per germline, CDR1 SGHRS and CDR2 YFSETQ. Trimming at V came to 8 bases and at J to 2 bases, leaving 15 bases not matched to a gene. This clone was recorded only once. This rearrangement joins TRBV5-1 to TRBJ2-3, with 9 bases lining up with TRBD2. The sequenced sample was peripheral blood. The TCR was taken from a young woman who had recovered from COVID-19. In DNA form, the CDR3 reads TGCGCCAGTCAATTACGGCCCCTAGCGGGGACCACAGATACGCAGTATTTT. Translating it yields CASQLRPLAGTTDTQYF.